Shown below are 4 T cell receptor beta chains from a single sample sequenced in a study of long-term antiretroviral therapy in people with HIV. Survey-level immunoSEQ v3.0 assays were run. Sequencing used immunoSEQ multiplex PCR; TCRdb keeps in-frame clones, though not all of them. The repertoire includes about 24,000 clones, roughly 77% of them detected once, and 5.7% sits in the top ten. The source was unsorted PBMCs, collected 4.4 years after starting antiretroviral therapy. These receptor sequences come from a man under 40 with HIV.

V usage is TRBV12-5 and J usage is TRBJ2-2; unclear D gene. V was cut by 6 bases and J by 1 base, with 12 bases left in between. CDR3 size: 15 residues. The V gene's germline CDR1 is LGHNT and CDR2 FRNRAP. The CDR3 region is CASGLGGLNTGELFF. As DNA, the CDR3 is TGTGCTAGTGGCCTGGGTGGTCTGAACACCGGGGAGCTGTTTTTT. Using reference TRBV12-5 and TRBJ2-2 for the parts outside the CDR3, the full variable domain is DARVTQTPRHKVTEMGQEVTMRCQPILGHNTVFWYRQTMMQGLELLAYFRNRAPLDDSGMPKDRFSAEMPDATLATLKIQPSEPRDSAVYFCASGLGGLNTGELFFGEGSRLTVL.

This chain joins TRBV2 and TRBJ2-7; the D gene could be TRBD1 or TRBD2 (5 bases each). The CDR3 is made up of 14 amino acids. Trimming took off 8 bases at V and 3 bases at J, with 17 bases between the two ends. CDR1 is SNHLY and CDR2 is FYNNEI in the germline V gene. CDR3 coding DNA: TGTGCCAGCCTACTCCGGGACGCCGGCTACGAGCAGTACTTC. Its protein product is CASLLRDAGYEQYF.

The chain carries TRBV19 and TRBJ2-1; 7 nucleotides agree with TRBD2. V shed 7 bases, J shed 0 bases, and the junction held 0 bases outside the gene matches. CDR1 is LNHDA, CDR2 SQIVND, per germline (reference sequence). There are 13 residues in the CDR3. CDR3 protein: CASTGGSYNEQFF. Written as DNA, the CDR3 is TGTGCCAGTACGGGGGGCTCCTACAATGAGCAGTTCTTC.

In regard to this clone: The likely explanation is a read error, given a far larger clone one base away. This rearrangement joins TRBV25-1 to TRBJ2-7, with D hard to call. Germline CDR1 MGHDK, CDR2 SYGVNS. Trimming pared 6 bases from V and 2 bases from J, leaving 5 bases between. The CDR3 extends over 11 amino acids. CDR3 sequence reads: CASRDTYEQYF. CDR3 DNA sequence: TGTGCCAGCAGGGATACCTACGAGCAGTACTTC.